The TCR beta chain described here comes from a study of long-term antiretroviral therapy in people with HIV. Researchers report immunoSEQ v3.0 was run at survey level. The method was immunoSEQ multiplex PCR; TCRdb's version includes in-frame clones alone and lacks a portion of them. The sample holds roughly 40,000 clones; around nine tenths are singletons and the top ten take roughly 3.6%. Germline values: CDR1 SGDLS, CDR2 YYNGEE. V lost 6 bases to trimming and J lost 1 base, with 9 bases between them. The CDR3 covers 13 residues. Sequenced material: unsorted PBMCs, taken just before starting antiretroviral therapy. The chain links TRBV9 to TRBJ2-3; D possibly corresponds to TRBD2 (6 bases). The sequence came from a woman under 30 with HIV. CDR3 DNA: TGTGCCAGCAAGCGGGTCGGCACAGATACGCAGTATTTT. Its translation is CASKRVGTDTQYF.